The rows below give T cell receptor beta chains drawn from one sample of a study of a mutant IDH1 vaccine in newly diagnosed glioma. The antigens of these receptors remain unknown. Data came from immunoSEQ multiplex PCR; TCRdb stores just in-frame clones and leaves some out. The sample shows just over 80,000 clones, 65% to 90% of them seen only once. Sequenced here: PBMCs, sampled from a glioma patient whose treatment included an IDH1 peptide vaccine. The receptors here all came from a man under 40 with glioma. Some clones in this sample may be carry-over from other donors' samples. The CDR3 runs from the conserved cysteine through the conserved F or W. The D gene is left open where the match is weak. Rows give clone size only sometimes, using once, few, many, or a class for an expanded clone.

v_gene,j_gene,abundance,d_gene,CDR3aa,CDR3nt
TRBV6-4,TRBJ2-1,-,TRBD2,CASSDSSGGANEQFF,TGTGCCAGCAGTGACTCTAGCGGGGGGGCCAATGAGCAGTTCTTC
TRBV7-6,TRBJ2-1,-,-,CASSLPPVGEYSQNEQFF,TGTGCCAGCAGCTTACCCCCCGTAGGGGAGTACTCGCAGAATGAGCAGTTCTTC
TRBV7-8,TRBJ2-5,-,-,CASSLAETGGRETQYF,TGTGCCAGCAGCTTAGCGGAAACTGGGGGCAGAGAGACCCAGTACTTC
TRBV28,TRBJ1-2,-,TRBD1,CASSLDRASYGYTF,TGTGCCAGCAGTTTGGACAGGGCGAGCTATGGCTACACCTTC
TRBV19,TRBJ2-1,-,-,CASSIRLSSYNEQFF,TGTGCCAGTAGTATTCGGCTAAGCTCCTACAATGAGCAGTTCTTC
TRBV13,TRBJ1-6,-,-,CASSLQPTNSPLHF,TGTGCCAGCAGCTTACAGCCTACCAATTCACCCCTCCACTTT
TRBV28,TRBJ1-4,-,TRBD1,CASSLPGTGGEKLFF,TGTGCCAGCAGTTTGCCCGGGACAGGAGGCGAAAAACTGTTTTTT
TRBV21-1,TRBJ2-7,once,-,CASSKEPLGKGSLPKCEQYF,TGTGCCAGCAGCAAAGAACCACTTGGAAAGGGCAGTCTCCCTAAGTGCGAGCAGTACTTC
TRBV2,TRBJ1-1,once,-,CASSLQGRNTEAFF,TGTGCCAGCAGTTTACAGGGTAGGAACACTGAAGCTTTCTTT
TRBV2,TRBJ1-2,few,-,CASTSSYYGYTF,TGTGCCAGCACCAGCAGTTACTATGGCTACACCTTC
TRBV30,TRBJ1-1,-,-,CAWSTAVRTEAFF,TGTGCCTGGAGTACAGCCGTTAGGACTGAAGCTTTCTTT
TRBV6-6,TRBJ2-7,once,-,CASSYSNPLVYEQYF,TGTGCCAGCAGTTACTCGAATCCCCTAGTTTACGAGCAGTACTTC
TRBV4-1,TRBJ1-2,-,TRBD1,CASSQDWGQGSYGYTF,TGCGCCAGCAGCCAAGATTGGGGACAGGGGAGCTATGGCTACACCTTC
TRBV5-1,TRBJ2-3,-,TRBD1,CASSSRGTGVGDTQYF,TGCGCCAGCAGCTCACGGGGGACAGGGGTTGGAGATACGCAGTATTTT
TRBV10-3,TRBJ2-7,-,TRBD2,CAGGYTYEQYF,TGTGCGGGGGGGTACACCTACGAGCAGTACTTC
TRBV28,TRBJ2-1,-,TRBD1,CASSSLGQGLSEQFF,TGTGCCAGCAGCTCCCTGGGACAGGGCCTCTCTGAGCAGTTCTTC
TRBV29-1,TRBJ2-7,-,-,CSVEGRVGGEQYF,TGCAGCGTTGAAGGTCGGGTAGGTGGCGAGCAGTACTTC
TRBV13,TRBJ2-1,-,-,CASSSFDGQGQFF,TGTGCCAGCAGCTCGTTTGACGGCCAGGGGCAGTTCTTC
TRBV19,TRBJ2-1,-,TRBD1,CASTQTRQGNDEQFF,TGTGCCAGTACCCAAACCCGACAGGGGAATGATGAGCAGTTCTTC
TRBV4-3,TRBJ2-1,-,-,CASSQIGLGARQFF,TGCGCCAGCAGCCAGATTGGGCTAGGGGCACGGCAGTTCTTC
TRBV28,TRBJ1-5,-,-,CASSLGVSNQPQHF,TGTGCCAGCAGTTTAGGGGTTAGCAATCAGCCCCAGCATTTT
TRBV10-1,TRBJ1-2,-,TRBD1,CGYRAVPTGQGANGYTF,TGCGGTTATCGGGCCGTGCCTACGGGACAGGGGGCGAACGGCTACACCTTC
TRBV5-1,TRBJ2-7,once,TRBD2,CASSLNLAGDHEQYF,TGCGCCAGCAGCCTGAATCTAGCGGGAGATCACGAGCAGTACTTC
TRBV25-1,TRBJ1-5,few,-,CASSAGGFQPQHF,TGTGCCAGCAGTGCCGGGGGGTTTCAGCCCCAGCATTTT
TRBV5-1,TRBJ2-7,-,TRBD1,CASSLRTGPYEQYF,TGCGCCAGCAGCCTAAGGACAGGACCCTACGAGCAGTACTTC
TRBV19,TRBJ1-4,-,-,CASSGRDGEKLFF,TGTGCCAGTAGTGGCAGGGATGGGGAAAAACTGTTTTTT
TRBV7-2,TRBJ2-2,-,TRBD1,CASSTGTGSTGELFF,TGTGCCAGCAGCACTGGGACAGGCTCCACCGGGGAGCTGTTTTTT
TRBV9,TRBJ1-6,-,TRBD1,CASSVGDRGQADNSPLHF,TGTGCCAGCAGCGTAGGGGACAGGGGGCAGGCGGATAATTCACCCCTCCACTTT
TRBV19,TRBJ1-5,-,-,CASSPRDQPQHF,TGTGCCAGTAGCCCTAGAGATCAGCCCCAGCATTTT
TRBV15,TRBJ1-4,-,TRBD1,CATSGTGLGNEKLFF,TGTGCCACCAGCGGGACAGGGTTGGGTAACGAAAAACTGTTTTTT
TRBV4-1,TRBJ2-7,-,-,CASSQEDVHEQYF,TGCGCCAGCAGCCAAGAAGATGTCCACGAGCAGTACTTC
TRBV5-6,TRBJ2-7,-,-,CASSLAATARDEQYF,TGTGCCAGCAGCTTGGCGGCGACAGCAAGGGACGAGCAGTACTTC
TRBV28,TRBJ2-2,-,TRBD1,CASSFDRVKDTGELFF,TGTGCCAGCAGTTTTGACAGGGTTAAGGACACCGGGGAGCTGTTTTTT
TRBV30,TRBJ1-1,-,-,CAWRVAMEAFF,TGTGCCTGGAGGGTCGCTATGGAAGCTTTCTTT
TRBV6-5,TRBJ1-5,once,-,CASSLGYSNQSQHF,TGTGCCAGCAGTTTGGGTTATAGCAATCAGTCCCAGCATTTT
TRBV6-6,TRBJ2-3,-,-,CASSYSLRPDTQYF,TGTGCCAGCAGTTACTCTCTCCGCCCGGATACGCAGTATTTT
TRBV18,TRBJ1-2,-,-,CASSPPRGDPYGYTF,TGTGCCAGCTCACCACCGAGGGGAGACCCCTATGGCTACACCTTC
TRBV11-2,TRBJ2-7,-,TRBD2,CASSSVLAGAIDEQYF,TGTGCCAGCAGCTCCGTCCTAGCGGGAGCTATCGACGAGCAGTACTTC
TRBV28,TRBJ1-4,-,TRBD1,CASSLFQGVNEKLFF,TGTGCCAGCAGTTTATTTCAGGGGGTTAATGAAAAACTGTTTTTT
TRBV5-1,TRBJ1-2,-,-,CASSFGGTDYGYTF,TGCGCCAGCAGCTTTGGTGGGACGGACTATGGCTACACCTTC
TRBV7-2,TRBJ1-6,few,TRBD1,CASSVTTGRDSPLHF,TGTGCCAGCAGCGTAACGACAGGGAGGGATTCACCCCTCCACTTT
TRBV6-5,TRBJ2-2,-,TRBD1,CASSYGTGFTGELFF,TGTGCCAGCAGTTACGGGACAGGGTTCACCGGGGAGCTGTTTTTT
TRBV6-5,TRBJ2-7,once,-,CASRGDRSYEQYF,TGTGCCAGCAGAGGGGACCGGTCCTACGAGCAGTACTTC
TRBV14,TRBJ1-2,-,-,CASSRSTGKVFTF,TGTGCCAGCAGCCGTTCGACAGGCAAAGTATTCACCTTC
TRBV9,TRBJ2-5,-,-,CASSVDHGPGTQYF,TGTGCCAGCAGCGTAGATCACGGTCCGGGGACCCAGTACTTC
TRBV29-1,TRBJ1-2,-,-,CSVVETVYGYTF,TGCAGCGTTGTAGAGACAGTCTATGGCTACACCTTC
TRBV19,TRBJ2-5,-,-,CASSIVSGNQETQYF,TGTGCCAGTAGTATTGTTTCAGGGAACCAAGAGACCCAGTACTTC
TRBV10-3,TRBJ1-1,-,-,CAISDPTRANTEAFF,TGTGCCATCAGTGATCCGACCAGGGCGAACACTGAAGCTTTCTTT
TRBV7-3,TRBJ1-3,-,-,CASSLDGSGGNTIYF,TGTGCCAGCAGCTTAGACGGGTCCGGTGGAAACACCATATATTTT
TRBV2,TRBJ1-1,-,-,CASSEDRYTEAFF,TGTGCCAGCAGTGAAGACAGGTACACTGAAGCTTTCTTT
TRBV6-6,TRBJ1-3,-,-,CASSYAGEEYF,TGTGCCAGCAGTTACGCAGGGGAGGAGTATTTT
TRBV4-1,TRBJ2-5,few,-,CASSQVENPKETQYF,TGCGCCAGCAGCCAAGTGGAAAATCCTAAAGAGACCCAGTACTTC
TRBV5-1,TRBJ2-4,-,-,CASSGGVALAKNIQYF,TGCGCCAGCAGCGGAGGGGTTGCCCTAGCCAAAAACATTCAGTACTTC
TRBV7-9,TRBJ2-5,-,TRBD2,CASSLGLAVETQYF,TGTGCCAGCAGCTTAGGACTAGCAGTTGAGACCCAGTACTTC
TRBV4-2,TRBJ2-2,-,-,CASSQDGGATGELFF,TGTGCCAGCAGCCAAGATGGGGGGGCAACCGGGGAGCTGTTTTTT
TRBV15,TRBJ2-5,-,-,CATSRAEGVETQYF,TGTGCCACCAGCAGAGCTGAGGGAGTAGAGACCCAGTACTTC
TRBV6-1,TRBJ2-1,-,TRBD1,CASMIQGGSYNEQFF,TGTGCCAGCATGATACAGGGGGGTTCCTACAATGAGCAGTTCTTC
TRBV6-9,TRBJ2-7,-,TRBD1,CASSYRDRTLSSYEQYF,TGTGCCAGCAGTTATAGGGACAGAACTCTAAGCTCCTACGAGCAGTACTTC
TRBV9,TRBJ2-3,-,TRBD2,CASSVGTSVDTQYF,TGTGCCAGCAGCGTCGGGACTAGCGTAGATACGCAGTATTTT
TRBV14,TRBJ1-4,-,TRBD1,CASSPIQGTNEKLFF,TGTGCCAGCAGCCCCATACAGGGGACTAATGAAAAACTGTTTTTT